This T cell receptor (beta chain) was retrieved from a study of blood T cell repertoires in COVID-19. Germline V gene sequence: CDR1 SGDLS, CDR2 YYNGEE. CDR3 size: 18 residues. The V end was cut by 1 base, the J end by 0 bases, with 18 bases between. Assay: immunoSEQ multiplex PCR; the TCRdb copy retains only in-frame clones and omits some. This table holds some 300,000 clones, about 91% found once. This receptor was taken from a woman in her twenties or thirties who had recovered from COVID-19. Sequencing used peripheral blood. The gene calls are TRBV9 and TRBJ2-3; D not certain. DNA for the CDR3: TGTGCCAGCAGCGTAACCAGCGCCTCAATCTCTAGCACAGATACGCAGTATTTT. Translating it yields CASSVTSASISSTDTQYF.